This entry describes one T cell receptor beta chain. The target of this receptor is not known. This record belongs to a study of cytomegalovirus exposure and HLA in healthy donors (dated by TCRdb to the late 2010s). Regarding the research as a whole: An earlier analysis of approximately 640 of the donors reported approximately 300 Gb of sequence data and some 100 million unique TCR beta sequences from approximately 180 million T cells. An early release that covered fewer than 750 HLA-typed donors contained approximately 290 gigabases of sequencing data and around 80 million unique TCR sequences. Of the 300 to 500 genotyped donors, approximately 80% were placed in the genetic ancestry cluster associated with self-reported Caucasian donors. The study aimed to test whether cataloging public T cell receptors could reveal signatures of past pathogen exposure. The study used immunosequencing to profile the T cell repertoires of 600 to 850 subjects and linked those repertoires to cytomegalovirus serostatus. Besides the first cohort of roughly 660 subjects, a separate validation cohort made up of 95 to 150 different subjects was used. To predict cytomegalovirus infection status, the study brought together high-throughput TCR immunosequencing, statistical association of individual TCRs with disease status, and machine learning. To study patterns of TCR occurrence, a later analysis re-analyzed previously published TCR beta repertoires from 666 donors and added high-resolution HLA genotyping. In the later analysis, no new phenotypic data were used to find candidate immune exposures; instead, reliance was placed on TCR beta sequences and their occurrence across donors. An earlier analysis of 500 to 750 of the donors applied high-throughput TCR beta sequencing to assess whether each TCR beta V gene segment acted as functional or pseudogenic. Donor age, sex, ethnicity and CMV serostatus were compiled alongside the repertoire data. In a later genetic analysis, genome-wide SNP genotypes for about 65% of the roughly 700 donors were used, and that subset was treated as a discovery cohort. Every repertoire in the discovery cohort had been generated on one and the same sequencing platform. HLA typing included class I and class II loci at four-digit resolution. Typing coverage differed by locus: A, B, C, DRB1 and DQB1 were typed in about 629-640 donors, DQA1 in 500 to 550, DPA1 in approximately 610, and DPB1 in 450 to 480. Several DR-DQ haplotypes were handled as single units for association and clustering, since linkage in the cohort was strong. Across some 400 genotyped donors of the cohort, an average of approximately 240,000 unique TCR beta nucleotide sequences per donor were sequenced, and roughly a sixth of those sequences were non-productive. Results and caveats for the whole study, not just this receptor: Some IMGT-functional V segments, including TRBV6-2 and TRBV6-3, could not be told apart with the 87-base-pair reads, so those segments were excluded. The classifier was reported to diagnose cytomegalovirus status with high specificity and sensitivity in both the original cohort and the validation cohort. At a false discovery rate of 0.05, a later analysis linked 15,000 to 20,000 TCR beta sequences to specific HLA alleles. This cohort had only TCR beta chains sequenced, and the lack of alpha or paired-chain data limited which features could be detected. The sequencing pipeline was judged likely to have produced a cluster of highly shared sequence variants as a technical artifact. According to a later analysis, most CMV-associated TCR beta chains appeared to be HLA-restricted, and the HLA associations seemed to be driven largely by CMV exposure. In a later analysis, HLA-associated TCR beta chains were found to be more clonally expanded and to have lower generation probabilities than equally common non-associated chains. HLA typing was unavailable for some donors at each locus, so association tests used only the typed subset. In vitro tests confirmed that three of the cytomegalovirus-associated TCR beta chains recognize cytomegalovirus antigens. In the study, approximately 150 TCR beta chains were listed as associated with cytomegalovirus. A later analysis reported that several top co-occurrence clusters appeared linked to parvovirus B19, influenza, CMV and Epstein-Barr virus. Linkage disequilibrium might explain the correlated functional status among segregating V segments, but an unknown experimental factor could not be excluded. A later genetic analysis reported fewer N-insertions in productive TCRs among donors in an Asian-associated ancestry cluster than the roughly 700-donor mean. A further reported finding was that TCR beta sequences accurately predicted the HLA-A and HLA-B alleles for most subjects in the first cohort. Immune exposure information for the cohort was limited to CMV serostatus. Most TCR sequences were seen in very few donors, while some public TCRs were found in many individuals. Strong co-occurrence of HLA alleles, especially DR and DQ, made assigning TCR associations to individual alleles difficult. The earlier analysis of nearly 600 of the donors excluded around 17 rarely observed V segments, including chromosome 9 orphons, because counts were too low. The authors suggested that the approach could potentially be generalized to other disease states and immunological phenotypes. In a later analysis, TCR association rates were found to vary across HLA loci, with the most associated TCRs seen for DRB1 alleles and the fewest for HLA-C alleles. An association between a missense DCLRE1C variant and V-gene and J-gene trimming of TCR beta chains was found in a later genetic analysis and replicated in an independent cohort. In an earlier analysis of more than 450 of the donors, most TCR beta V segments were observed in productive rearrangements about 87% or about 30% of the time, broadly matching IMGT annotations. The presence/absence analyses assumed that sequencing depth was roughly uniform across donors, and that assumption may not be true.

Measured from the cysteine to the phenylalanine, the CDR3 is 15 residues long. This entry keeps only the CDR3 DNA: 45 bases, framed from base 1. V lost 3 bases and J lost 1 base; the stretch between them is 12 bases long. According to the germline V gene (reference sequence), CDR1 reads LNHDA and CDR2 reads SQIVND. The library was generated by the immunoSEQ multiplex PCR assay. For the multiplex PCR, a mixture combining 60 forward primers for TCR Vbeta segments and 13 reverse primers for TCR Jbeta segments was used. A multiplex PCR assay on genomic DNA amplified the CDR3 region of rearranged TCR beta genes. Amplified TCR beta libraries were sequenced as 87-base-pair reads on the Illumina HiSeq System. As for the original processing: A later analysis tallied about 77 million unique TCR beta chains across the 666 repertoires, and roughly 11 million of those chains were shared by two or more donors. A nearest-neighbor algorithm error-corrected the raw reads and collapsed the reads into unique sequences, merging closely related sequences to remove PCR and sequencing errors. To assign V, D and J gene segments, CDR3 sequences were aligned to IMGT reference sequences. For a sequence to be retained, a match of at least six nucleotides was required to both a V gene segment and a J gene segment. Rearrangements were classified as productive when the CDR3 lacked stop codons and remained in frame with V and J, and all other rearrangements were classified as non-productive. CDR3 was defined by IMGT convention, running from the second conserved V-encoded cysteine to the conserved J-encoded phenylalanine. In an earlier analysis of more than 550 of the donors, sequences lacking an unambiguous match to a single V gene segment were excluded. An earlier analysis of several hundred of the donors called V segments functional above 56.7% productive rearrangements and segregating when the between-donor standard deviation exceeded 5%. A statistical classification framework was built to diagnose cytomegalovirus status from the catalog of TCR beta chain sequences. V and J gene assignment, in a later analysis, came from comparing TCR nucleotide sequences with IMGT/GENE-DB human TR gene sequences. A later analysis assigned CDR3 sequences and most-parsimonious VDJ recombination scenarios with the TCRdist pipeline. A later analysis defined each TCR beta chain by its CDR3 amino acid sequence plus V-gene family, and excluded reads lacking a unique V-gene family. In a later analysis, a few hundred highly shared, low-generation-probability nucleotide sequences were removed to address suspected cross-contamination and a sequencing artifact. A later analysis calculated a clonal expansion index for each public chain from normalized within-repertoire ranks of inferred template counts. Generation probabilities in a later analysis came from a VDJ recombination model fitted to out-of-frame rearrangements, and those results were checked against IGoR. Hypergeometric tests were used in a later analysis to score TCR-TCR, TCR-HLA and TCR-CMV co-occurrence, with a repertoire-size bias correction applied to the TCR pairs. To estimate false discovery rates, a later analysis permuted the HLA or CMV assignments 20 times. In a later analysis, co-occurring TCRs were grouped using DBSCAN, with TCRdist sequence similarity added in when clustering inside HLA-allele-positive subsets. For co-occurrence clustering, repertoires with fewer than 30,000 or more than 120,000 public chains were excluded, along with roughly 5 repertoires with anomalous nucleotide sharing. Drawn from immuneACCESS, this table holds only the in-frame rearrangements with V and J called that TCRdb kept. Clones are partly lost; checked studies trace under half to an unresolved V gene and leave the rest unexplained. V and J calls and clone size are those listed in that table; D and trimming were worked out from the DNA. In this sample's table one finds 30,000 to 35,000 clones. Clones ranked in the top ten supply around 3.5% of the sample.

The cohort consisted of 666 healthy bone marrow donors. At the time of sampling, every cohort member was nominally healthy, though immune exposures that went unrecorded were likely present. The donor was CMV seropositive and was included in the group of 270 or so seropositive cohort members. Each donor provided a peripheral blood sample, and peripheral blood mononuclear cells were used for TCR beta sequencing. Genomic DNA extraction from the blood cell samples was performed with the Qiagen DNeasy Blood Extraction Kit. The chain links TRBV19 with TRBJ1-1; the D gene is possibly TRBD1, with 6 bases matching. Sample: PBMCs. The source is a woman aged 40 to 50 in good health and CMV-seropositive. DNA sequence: TGTGCCAGTAGTATTTCGGACAGTGCGAACACTGAAGCTTTCTTT. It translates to CASSISDSANTEAFF.